The T cell receptor (beta chain) under discussion was sequenced for a study of CD8 T cells in Susac syndrome. With random hexamers, reverse transcription was performed on about 0.45 to 1 ug of RNA. By means of immunoSEQ multiplex PCR, TCR beta CDR3 spanning 54 Vbeta and 13 Jbeta underwent amplification. MiXCR, applied by TCRdb to the immunoSEQ multiplex PCR reads, yields one record per CDR3 protein. The top ten hold 0.2% to 0.3% of the sample, which has 69,000 or so distinct CDR3 sequences, 95% seen once. CD8+ and CD4+ blood T cells underwent TCR beta sequencing. Healthy donors acted as controls, with matching for age and sex. In contrast to the negatively isolated CD8+ and CD4+ T cells, TEMRA cells were FACS-enriched. This CDR3 is 12 amino acids long. The germline gives CDR1 SQVTM, CDR2 ANQGSEA. V lost 7 bases and J lost 1; bases outside the gene matches: 1.

The chain combines TRBV29-1 with TRBJ1-1; 9 nucleotides align to TRBD1. Source material: CD8+ T cells from PBMCs. This TCR was recovered from a human donor in good health. CDR3: CSGGQGNTEAFF. The DNA for the CDR3 is TGCAGCGGGGGACAGGGGAACACTGAAGCTTTCTTT. Full variable domain (rest looked up from reference TRBV29-1 and TRBJ1-1): SAVISQKPSRDICQRGTSLTIQCQVDSQVTMMFWYRQQPGQSLTLIATANQGSEATYESGFVIDKFPISRPNLTFSTLTVSNMSPEDSSIYLCSGGQGNTEAFFGQGTRLTVV.